The 14 T cell receptor beta chains below were found in one sample sequenced in a study of T cells in Graves' hyperthyroidism and ophthalmopathy. Amplification yielded TCR beta CDR3 regions, with RNA transcripts as the source. HTBI primers drove first-round RT-PCR of the TCR CDR3. TCRdb re-analysed the multiplex PCR reads in MiXCR, keeping a single row per CDR3 protein. The sample has about 290,000 distinct CDR3 sequences, approximately 14% seen once. What was sequenced was blood. The receptor set was obtained from a woman aged 40-49 years with Graves' hyperthyroidism.

This chain uses TRBV20-1 with TRBJ2-5, with 9 bases that match TRBD2. Germline CDR1 reads DFQATT; CDR2 reads SNEGSKA (reference sequence). The CDR3 length is 14 residues. The V and J ends lost 1 base and 9 bases, in that order; junction bases with no gene match: 9. In DNA, the CDR3 is TGCAGTGCTAGAGGGCTAGCGGGACGTGAGTCCCAGTACTTC. Protein sequence: CSARGLAGRESQYF.

This chain links TRBV7-9 with TRBJ1-1; D is unresolved. The CDR3 covers 14 residues. Germline V gives CDR1 SEHNR, CDR2 FQNEAQ (reference sequence). Between the trimmed V and J ends, which lost 3 bases and 4 bases, there was a span of 12 bases. The CDR3 DNA reads as TGTGCCAGCAGCTTTTCTGGGTGGAGCACTGAAGCTTTCTTT. Its translation: CASSFSGWSTEAFF.

This clonotype was observed at least ten times. The chain employs TRBV20-1 and TRBJ2-4; D is uncertain. The CDR3 runs to 13 residues. Germline CDR1 reads DFQATT; CDR2 reads SNEGSKA (reference sequence). The germline V and J ends were trimmed by 6 bases and 9 bases, with 18 bases remaining between them. The CDR3 region has the DNA TGCAGTGCGCGCAGCCCTGAGGTGGCCATTCAGTACTTC. Residues: CSARSPEVAIQYF.

This clonotype was counted at least ten times. The gene calls are TRBV6-6 and TRBJ1-1; D might be TRBD1 (6 bases). Looked up from germline, CDR1 is MNHNY and CDR2 is SVGAGI (reference sequence). The CDR3 contains 16 residues. V was trimmed by 0 bases and J by 0 bases, leaving 11 bases between them. This chain's CDR3 is CASSYSLDSLNTEAFF. The DNA of the CDR3 is TGTGCCAGCAGTTACTCCCTGGACAGCCTGAACACTGAAGCTTTCTTT.

This clonotype has ten or more counts. The V gene is TRBV2, the J gene TRBJ2-2; no clear D gene. From germline, CDR1 is SNHLY and CDR2 FYNNEI. The CDR3 sequence is 13 residues long. The V gene lost 3 bases and the J gene lost 6 bases, with 8 bases spanning the gap. CDR3 sequence: CASSDRVAGELFF. The CDR3, as DNA: TGTGCCAGCAGTGATCGGGTGGCCGGGGAGCTGTTTTTT.

The sample holds a few counts of this clonotype. This chain uses TRBV4-2 with TRBJ1-1; a weak D match, TRBD1 (6 bases). The CDR3 sequence is 17 residues long. Germline V gene sequence: CDR1 LGHNA, CDR2 YNFKEQ. With 1 base removed from V and 2 bases from J, the gap between germline ends came to 17 bases. The CDR3 region is CASSQGSWGASNTEAFF. Written as DNA, the CDR3 is TGTGCCAGCAGCCAAGGTTCCTGGGGGGCTTCTAACACTGAAGCTTTCTTT.

This clonotype appeared many times. The rearrangement uses TRBV2 and TRBJ1-2; 9 nucleotides align to TRBD1. The CDR3 runs 13 residues. V lost 10 bases to trimming and J lost 7 bases; unmatched junction nucleotides: 10. The V gene's germline CDR1 is SNHLY and CDR2 FYNNEI. CDR3 in DNA: TGTGCCACCGTGACAACAGGGGGCCGTGGCTACACCTTC. Its translation is CATVTTGGRGYTF.

This clonotype was counted between two and nine times. CDR3 nucleotides: TGTGCCACCAGTGATTCCGGACAGGCGCCAGGGACCCAGTACTTC. Its translation: CATSDSGQAPGTQYF. V is TRBV24-1 and J is TRBJ2-5; 7 nucleotides line up with TRBD1. The CDR3 spans 15 residues. Germline lookup yields CDR1 KGHDR and CDR2 SFDVKD. V lost 2 bases and J lost 7; bases outside the gene matches: 9.

This clonotype came up a few times. This chain connects TRBV30 to TRBJ1-2, with D possibly being TRBD1 (5 bases). V lost 0 bases, J lost 2 bases, and 10 bases lay in between. The CDR3 is made up of 14 amino acids. Germline assignment: CDR1 GTSNPN and CDR2 SVGIG (reference sequence). The CDR3 region has the DNA TGTGCCTGGAGTGTAGTATCAGGGAACTATGGCTACACCTTC. Amino acid sequence: CAWSVVSGNYGYTF.

This clonotype has ten or more counts. V and J are TRBV5-1 and TRBJ2-3; 14 bases fit TRBD2. CDR1 SGHRS and CDR2 YFSETQ come from the germline V gene. The length of the CDR3 is 15 residues. The V segment lost 0 bases and the J segment 14 bases; nucleotides outside the gene matches: 8. This chain's CDR3 is CASSLEGLAGEERYF. CDR3 nucleotides: TGCGCCAGCAGCTTGGAGGGACTAGCGGGAGAAGAGCGGTATTTT.

The table lists this clonotype with a count of one. The chain combines TRBV28 with TRBJ1-2; unclear D gene. This CDR3 has 14 amino acids. V was pared by 2 bases and J by 3 bases, with 10 bases between. CDR1 MDHEN and CDR2 SYDVKM come from the germline V gene. CDR3 DNA sequence: TGTGCCAGCAGTTTAGGAGGGATGTACTATGGCTACACCTTC. Translated, it gives CASSLGGMYYGYTF.

J is TRBJ2-1 and V is TRBV12-5, with D perhaps TRBD1 or TRBD2 (7 bases each). Germline V gene data show CDR1 as LGHNT and CDR2 as FRNRAP. V was trimmed by 5 bases and J by 3 bases, leaving 14 bases between them. CDR3 length equals 15 residues. The CDR3: CASGGGDSFYNEQFF. The CDR3 nucleotides are TGTGCTAGTGGTGGGGGGGACAGTTTCTACAATGAGCAGTTCTTC.

The sample holds a few counts of this clonotype. V and J are TRBV9 and TRBJ2-1; D gene unclear. V dropped 0 bases and J dropped 7 bases, with 11 bases sitting between them. The germline gives CDR1 SGDLS, CDR2 YYNGEE. CDR3 length equals 14 residues. CDR3 protein: CASSVVVSSNEQFF. The CDR3 DNA reads as TGTGCCAGCAGCGTAGTTGTTAGCTCGAATGAGCAGTTCTTC.

The sample holds many counts of this clonotype. The J gene is TRBJ2-3, the V gene TRBV20-1; 12 bases agree with TRBD2. The V gene end was trimmed by 6 bases and the J gene end by 10 bases; junction bases not matched to a gene: 11. The CDR3 consists of 14 residues. Germline V gene sequence: CDR1 DFQATT, CDR2 SNEGSKA (reference sequence). The CDR3 reads CSAGLLAGGLAQYF. In DNA, the CDR3 is TGCAGTGCCGGCCTACTAGCGGGAGGATTGGCGCAGTATTTT.